This entry describes one TCR beta chain. The target antigen is unknown. Each patient went into thyroid surgery without having received any treatment. These data originate in a study of metastatic and nonmetastatic thyroid tumors. Study at large: A comparison of repertoires was made across blood and tumor or nodule tissue from malignant and benign thyroid patients.

TCRdb re-called the PCR reads via MiXCR. The sample shows about 4,900 clones, almost 35% of them seen only once. Overall study results and limits: Reported TCR beta diversity, measured in blood and tumor, was significantly higher for malignant thyroid tumors than for benign nodules.

CDR1 and CDR2 from the germline V gene are MRHNA and SNTAGT. Trimming removed 5 bases from V and 9 bases from J, with 11 bases in between. This CDR3 spans 12 amino acids. The rearrangement joins TRBV6-4 to TRBJ2-1, with a possible D match to TRBD1 (5 bases). The sample was adjacent normal tissue. This sequence originates from a male donor with papillary thyroid cancer or a benign thyroid nodule (not recorded which). Some clones in this sample may be carry-over from other donors' samples. DNA for the CDR3: TGTGCCAGCAGTTACCAGCAGGGTGAGCAGTTCTTC. Translating gives CASSYQQGEQFF.